The 23 T cell receptor beta chains listed next were all sequenced from one sample in a study of cytomegalovirus exposure and HLA in healthy donors. The PCR ran on 60 Vbeta and 13 Jbeta primers. Sequencing was performed with immunoSEQ multiplex PCR; in TCRdb, only in-frame clones are kept and a portion is missing. This sample's table reports about 200,000 clones. Material: PBMCs. All receptors come from a girl aged 2 to 9 in good health and CMV-seropositive.

V and J are TRBV27 and TRBJ2-5; 11 bases line up with TRBD2. This CDR3 comprises 16 residues. After removal of 5 bases from V and 7 bases from J, the junction contained 12 bases not matched to a gene. Germline V gene lookup returns CDR1 MNHEY and CDR2 SMNVEV (reference sequence). The CDR3 is CASSPSLAGGFGTQYF. The DNA for the CDR3 is TGTGCCAGCAGTCCCTCTCTAGCGGGAGGCTTCGGGACCCAGTACTTC.

The CDR3 loop reads CAIDRDRAGNTIYF. The CDR3 DNA sequence: TGCGCCATAGACCGGGACAGGGCTGGAAACACCATATATTTT. The V gene is TRBV4-1, the J gene TRBJ1-3; 9 positions match TRBD1. The germline V gene encodes CDR1 MGHRA and CDR2 YSYEKL. V shed 10 bases and J 2 bases; nucleotides not matched to a gene: 6. CDR3 length: 14 amino acids.

The rearrangement links TRBV30 to TRBJ2-7; a possible D gene is TRBD1 (6 bases). Per the germline V gene, CDR1 is GTSNPN and CDR2 is SVGIG (reference sequence). Trimming cost V 3 bases and J 2 bases, with 8 bases left between them. The CDR3 totals 12 residues. Here the CDR3 reads CAWRDSPYEQYF. CDR3 DNA: TGTGCCTGGAGGGACAGCCCCTACGAGCAGTACTTC.

The J gene is TRBJ2-3, the V gene TRBV7-9; 13 nucleotides line up with TRBD2. The CDR3 totals 15 residues. V dropped 5 bases and J dropped 4; count of bases not matched to a gene: 3. CDR1 and CDR2 from the germline V gene are SEHNR and FQNEAQ (reference sequence). DNA for the CDR3: TGTGCCAGCAGCCGGACTAGCGGGAGTGCAGATACGCAGTATTTT. Translating it yields CASSRTSGSADTQYF.

This chain connects TRBV11-2 to TRBJ2-3; TRBD2 agrees at 7 bases. The V gene's germline CDR1 is SGHAT and CDR2 FQNNGV. The CDR3 totals 17 residues. The ends lost 0 bases at V and 3 bases at J; junction bases unmatched: 9. CDR3 sequence: CASSLEGVAGGTDTQYF. In DNA, the CDR3 is TGTGCCAGCAGCTTAGAGGGGGTAGCGGGTGGTACAGATACGCAGTATTTT.

The CDR3 is CASSSGGLAATDTQYF. CDR3 DNA: TGTGCCAGCAGCTCCGGGGGGCTAGCGGCCACAGATACGCAGTATTTT. This chain links TRBV7-9 with TRBJ2-3, with a possible D match to TRBD2 (7 bases). CDR1 and CDR2 from the germline V gene are SEHNR and FQNEAQ (reference sequence). This CDR3 is 16 amino acids long. The ends were cut back, 4 bases at V and 2 bases at J, with 16 bases in the middle.

The J gene is TRBJ1-1, the V gene TRBV5-1; D ambiguous. The CDR3 is 12 amino acids. V lost 7 bases, J lost 0 bases, and 7 bases lay in between. Looked up from germline, CDR1 is SGHRS and CDR2 is YFSETQ. The CDR3 DNA reads TGCGCCAGCCGGAGGTTGAACACTGAAGCTTTCTTT. Its protein is CASRRLNTEAFF.

The V gene is TRBV27, the J gene TRBJ1-5; TRBD1 matches 7 bases. The CDR3 extends over 15 amino acids. V lost 6 bases, J lost 4 bases, and 9 bases stayed unmatched. Germline CDR1 is MNHEY and CDR2 is SMNVEV (reference sequence). Here the CDR3 DNA reads TGTGCCAGCAGGCGTCAGGGGGTTGGGAATCAGCCCCAGCATTTT. Residues: CASRRQGVGNQPQHF.

J is TRBJ2-5 and V is TRBV28; no reliable D call. The end of the DNA is better explained by TRBJ2-7, so the J call may be wrong. This CDR3 has 16 residues. CDR1 and CDR2 from the germline V gene are MDHEN and SYDVKM. CDR3 DNA sequence: TGTGCCAGCAGTTTATATGGGCGAACTGTCGCCTACGAGCAGTACTTC. Protein sequence: CASSLYGRTVAYEQYF.

The chain combines TRBV28 with TRBJ2-2, with D perhaps TRBD2 (6 bases). The germline CDR1 and CDR2 sequences are MDHEN and SYDVKM. The CDR3 length is 17 residues. Between the trimmed V and J ends, which lost 3 bases and 4 bases, there was a span of 18 bases. CDR3 sequence reads: CASSFGGAGAGTGELFF. The DNA for the CDR3 is TGTGCCAGCAGTTTCGGCGGGGCTGGGGCGGGCACCGGGGAGCTGTTTTTT.

The chain recombines TRBV7-3 with TRBJ1-3; weak D call: TRBD1 (6 bases). This CDR3 is 19 amino acids long. Germline-derived CDR1 and CDR2 are SGHTA and FQGTGA. Trimming pared 8 bases from V and 0 bases from J, leaving 26 bases between. The CDR3 nucleotides read TGTGCCAGCGGGGGGGCCCCAACAACGGTATTTTTCTCTGGAAACACCATATATTTT. As protein: CASGGAPTTVFFSGNTIYF. The full variable domain, rest sourced from reference TRBV7-3 and TRBJ1-3, is GAGVSQTPSNKVTEKGKYVELRCDPISGHTALYWYRQSLGQGPEFLIYFQGTGAADDSGLPNDRFFAVRPEGSVSTLKIQRTERGDSAVYLCASGGAPTTVFFSGNTIYFGEGSWLTVV.

V and J are TRBV19 and TRBJ1-4; perhaps TRBD1 as D (5 bases). Trimming shortened V by 5 bases and J by 3 bases, and 10 bases separated the two germline ends. This CDR3 is 14 amino acids long. In germline, CDR1 is LNHDA, CDR2 SQIVND (reference sequence). CDR3 region: CASSPDSANEKLFF. DNA of the CDR3: TGTGCCAGTAGTCCCGACAGTGCTAATGAAAAACTGTTTTTT.

V and J are TRBV5-8 and TRBJ1-5; D is perhaps TRBD1 (5 bases). V was clipped by 5 bases and J by 7 bases, with 22 bases between them. Germline lookup yields CDR1 SGHTS and CDR2 YDEGEE. This CDR3 contains 16 residues. As DNA, the CDR3 is TGTGCCAGCAGTTCGCCCGGGACTTACGTAGGGCAGCCCCAGCATTTT. Translated: CASSSPGTYVGQPQHF.

The rearrangement links TRBV25-1 to TRBJ2-7; D perhaps matches TRBD2 (6 bases). Germline assignment: CDR1 MGHDK and CDR2 SYGVNS. The CDR3 length is 13 residues. V lost 7 bases to trimming and J lost 3 bases, with 13 bases between them. DNA of the CDR3: TGTGCCAGCAACCCCCCCGGGGGCTACGAGCAGTACTTC. This translates into CASNPPGGYEQYF.

The rearrangement links TRBV6-5 to TRBJ1-1; possibly TRBD1 for D (6 bases). Trimming took 6 bases from V and 6 from J, leaving 20 bases between them. Looked up from germline, CDR1 is MNHEY and CDR2 is SVGAGI. CDR3 size: 15 residues. This CDR3 reads CASSRPGDTSPEAFF. DNA for the CDR3: TGTGCCAGCAGCCGACCTGGGGACACCAGTCCTGAAGCTTTCTTT.

V usage is TRBV29-1 and J usage is TRBJ2-7; TRBD2 matches 9 bases. The V segment lost 3 bases and the J segment 6 bases; nucleotides outside the gene matches: 6. Germline CDR1 reads SQVTM; CDR2 reads ANQGSEA. The CDR3 loop spans 13 amino acids. The DNA for the CDR3 is TGCAGCGTTGATGGGCGGGAGGGCCGCGAGCAGTACTTC. As protein: CSVDGREGREQYF.

The chain is built from TRBV11-2 and TRBJ2-7, with a tentative D call TRBD1 (6 bases). Looked up from germline, CDR1 is SGHAT and CDR2 is FQNNGV. The CDR3 spans 15 residues. Trimming took off 3 bases at V and 3 bases at J, with 15 bases between the two ends. The CDR3 DNA is TGTGCCAGCAGCTTTAACCCGGACAGAAACTACGAGCAGTACTTC. It yields the protein CASSFNPDRNYEQYF. The whole variable domain, filled in from reference TRBV11-2 and TRBJ2-7, reads EAGVAQSPRYKIIEKRQSVAFWCNPISGHATLYWYQQILGQGPKLLIQFQNNGVVDDSQLPKDRFSAERLKGVDSTLKIQPAKLEDSAVYLCASSFNPDRNYEQYFGPGTRLTVT.

J is TRBJ1-1 and V is TRBV27, with D perhaps matching TRBD1 (6 bases). CDR1 and CDR2 from the germline V gene are MNHEY and SMNVEV (reference sequence). Trimming cost V 4 bases and J 3 bases, with 12 bases left between them. The CDR3 is 14 amino acids. This CDR3 reads CASSYYRVDTEAFF. CDR3 DNA: TGTGCCAGCAGTTATTACAGGGTCGACACTGAAGCTTTCTTT.

The chain is built from TRBV2 and TRBJ2-3; perhaps TRBD2 as D (7 bases). Germline CDR1 and CDR2: SNHLY and FYNNEI. Trimming took 6 bases from V and 3 from J, leaving 13 bases between them. The CDR3 has 14 amino acids. The CDR3 loop is CASRGGLATDTQYF. CDR3 bases: TGTGCCAGCAGGGGGGGGCTAGCAACAGATACGCAGTATTTT.

The chain is built from TRBV30 and TRBJ2-2; D unclear. From germline, CDR1 is GTSNPN and CDR2 SVGIG (reference sequence). This CDR3 has 11 residues. CDR3: CPETNTGELFF. CDR3 DNA sequence: TGTCCTGAGACGAACACCGGGGAGCTGTTTTTT.

The chain links TRBV7-2 to TRBJ1-2, with D possibly TRBD1 on 6 matching bases. V was trimmed by 5 bases and J by 1 base, leaving 17 bases between them. Germline CDR1 and CDR2: SGHTA and FQGNSA. This CDR3 spans 16 amino acids. The CDR3, as DNA: TGTGCCAGCAGCCAAGGGGGACACGCGATTAACTATGGCTACACCTTC. It yields the protein CASSQGGHAINYGYTF.

The chain links TRBV7-3 to TRBJ2-1; 16 nucleotides match TRBD2. Germline values: CDR1 SGHTA, CDR2 FQGTGA. The CDR3 is made up of 17 amino acids. Trimming took 4 bases from V and 8 from J; bases not matched to a gene: 8. Here the CDR3 DNA reads TGTGCCAGCAGCTCTGGGACTAGCGGGAGGGCCCTCGATGAGCAGTTCTTC. This translates into CASSSGTSGRALDEQFF.

The chain recombines TRBV19 with TRBJ2-1; 9 bases map to TRBD2. CDR1 and CDR2 from the germline V gene are LNHDA and SQIVND (reference sequence). V was pared by 4 bases and J by 13 bases, with 14 bases of the junction left unmatched. There are 15 residues in the CDR3. As DNA, the CDR3 is TGTGCCAGTAGTAGGAGGCTAGCGGGACCGGACGGCCAGTTCTTC. Residues: CASSRRLAGPDGQFF.